This TCR beta chain was recorded in a study of cytomegalovirus exposure and HLA in healthy donors. Assay used: immunoSEQ multiplex PCR; TCRdb lists only in-frame clones, some missing. The sample consists of roughly 350,000 clones, 80% to 90% of them appearing once. V shed 3 bases and J 5 bases; nucleotides not matched to a gene: 5. The CDR3 is 14 residues long. Germline V gene sequence: CDR1 MDHEN, CDR2 SYDVKM. This receptor was taken from a woman between 18 and 30 years old in good health and CMV-seronegative. Sequenced input: PBMCs. The J gene is TRBJ1-2, the V gene TRBV28, with 8 bases fitting TRBD1. The CDR3 coding sequence is TGTGCCAGCAGTTTGGACAGGGTAGTTTATGGCTACACCTTC. Its translation is CASSLDRVVYGYTF.